The 28 T cell receptor beta chains given below trace back to one sample, sequenced in a study of OX40 agonist ivuxolimab in advanced cancers. Clones were read by immunoSEQ multiplex PCR, and TCRdb kept only the in-frame ones, dropping some. The sample includes 90,000 to 120,000 clones, around 93% seen only once; the top ten take roughly 1.2%. Material: CD4+ or CD8+ T cells sorted from blood, obtained in a trial of the OX40 agonist ivuxolimab. These receptors were taken from an adult with an advanced solid tumor such as melanoma, head and neck, liver or kidney cancer.

The chain carries TRBV18 and TRBJ2-6; D could derive from TRBD1 or TRBD2 (5 bases each). This CDR3 is 16 amino acids long. V gave up 6 bases and J gave up 0 bases, with 12 bases separating them. Per the germline V gene, CDR1 is KGHSH and CDR2 is LQKENI. CDR3 sequence: CASSPGRNSGANVLTF. As DNA, the CDR3 is TGTGCCAGCTCGCCGGGACGGAACTCTGGGGCCAACGTCCTGACTTTC.

The V call is TRBV9, the J call TRBJ2-7; maybe TRBD1 (6 bases). V was trimmed by 4 bases and J by 4 bases, leaving 18 bases between them. The CDR3 spans 15 residues. CDR1 SGDLS and CDR2 YYNGEE come from the germline V gene. CDR3 bases: TGTGCCAGCAGCCCCCACCAGGGGCCGGGTTACGAGCAGTACTTC. Its translation: CASSPHQGPGYEQYF. The complete variable domain, with remaining parts taken from reference TRBV9 and TRBJ2-7, reads DSGVTQTPKHLITATGQRVTLRCSPRSGDLSVYWYQQSLDQGLQFLIQYYNGEERAKGNILERFSAQQFPDLHSELNLSSLELGDSALYFCASSPHQGPGYEQYFGPGTRLTVT.

V usage is TRBV7-6 and J usage is TRBJ2-2, with D possibly matching TRBD2 (6 bases). The germline V and J ends were trimmed by 0 bases and 4 bases, with 9 bases remaining between them. Germline values: CDR1 SGHVS, CDR2 FNYEAQ. The CDR3 sequence is 15 residues long. The CDR3 loop is CASSLARGSTGELFF. In nucleotides, the CDR3 is TGTGCCAGCAGCTTAGCGCGGGGTAGCACCGGGGAGCTGTTTTTT.

J is TRBJ2-3 and V is TRBV2; TRBD2 matches 11 bases. V lost 7 bases to trimming and J lost 5 bases; unmatched junction nucleotides: 2. The CDR3 spans 13 residues. Germline values: CDR1 SNHLY, CDR2 FYNNEI. CDR3 region: CASTGLAGDTQYF. The CDR3 coding sequence is TGTGCCAGCACTGGACTAGCGGGAGATACGCAGTATTTT.

This clone was picked up one time. The chain employs TRBV7-6 and TRBJ2-2; TRBD1 is a possible D gene (6 bases). The CDR3 totals 14 residues. Between the trimmed V and J ends, which lost 5 bases and 3 bases, there was a span of 10 bases. Germline V CDR1 and CDR2: SGHVS, FNYEAQ. The CDR3 region has the DNA TGTGCCAGCAGCGACAGGTGGGACACCGGGGAGCTGTTTTTT. This encodes CASSDRWDTGELFF. The full variable domain, completed using reference TRBV7-6 and TRBJ2-2, is GAGVSQSPRYKVTKRGQDVALRCDPISGHVSLYWYRQALGQGPEFLTYFNYEAQQDKSGLPNDRFSAERPEGSISTLTIQRTEQRDSAMYRCASSDRWDTGELFFGEGSRLTVL.

The CDR3 loop is CASRKSGANVLTF. The CDR3 DNA reads TGTGCCAGCAGAAAAAGTGGGGCCAACGTCCTGACTTTC. V is TRBV11-2 and J is TRBJ2-6; no clear D gene. The V and J ends lost 6 bases and 3 bases respectively, with 6 bases between them. Germline V gene sequence: CDR1 SGHAT, CDR2 FQNNGV. This CDR3 spans 13 amino acids.

CDR3 residues: CASTLTRLAGDNEQFF. DNA for the CDR3: TGTGCCAGCACCCTGACAAGACTAGCGGGGGACAATGAGCAGTTCTTC. J is TRBJ2-1 and V is TRBV7-9; 12 bases agree with TRBD2. Germline assignment: CDR1 SEHNR and CDR2 FQNEAQ (reference sequence). This CDR3 comprises 16 residues. J lost 5 bases, V lost 7 bases, and 9 bases had no gene match.

This chain connects TRBV9 to TRBJ1-4; D is ambiguous. This CDR3 has 14 amino acids. Trimming took 3 bases from V and 8 from J, leaving 14 bases between them. Germline V gene lookup returns CDR1 SGDLS and CDR2 YYNGEE. The CDR3 region has the DNA TGTGCCAGCAGCGCCGGACCCGAGCCCGAAAAACTGTTTTTT. Protein: CASSAGPEPEKLFF.

The rearrangement links TRBV7-6 to TRBJ1-1; D gene uncertain. This CDR3 has 13 amino acids. Germline V lookup: CDR1 SGHVS, CDR2 FNYEAQ. Trimming took off 5 bases at V and 4 bases at J, with 11 bases between the two ends. The CDR3 region is CASSLEVSTEAFF. Written as DNA, the CDR3 is TGTGCCAGCAGCCTCGAGGTATCCACTGAAGCTTTCTTT.

The chain has TRBV7-2 and TRBJ1-2; D gene ambiguous. Deletions cut 5 bases from V and 6 bases from J, with 10 bases between. This CDR3 region has 12 residues. CDR1 and CDR2 from the germline V gene are SGHTA and FQGNSA. CDR3 nucleotides: TGTGCCAGCAGCGCTTATACGGATGGCTACACCTTC. This sequence encodes CASSAYTDGYTF.

The rearrangement joins TRBV19 to TRBJ2-2; a weak D match, TRBD1 (5 bases). Germline lookup yields CDR1 LNHDA and CDR2 SQIVND (reference sequence). The CDR3 consists of 15 residues. Trimming removed 3 bases from V and 1 base from J, with 9 bases in between. The CDR3 DNA reads TGTGCCAGTAGTATTCAGGGCCTGAACACCGGGGAGCTGTTTTTT. Amino acid sequence: CASSIQGLNTGELFF.

The chain combines TRBV7-2 with TRBJ2-2; TRBD1 matches at 8 bases. V lost 5 bases, J lost 4 bases, and 0 bases stayed unmatched. CDR1 SGHTA and CDR2 FQGNSA come from the germline V gene. The CDR3 contains 13 residues. CDR3 sequence reads: CASSGTGTGELFF. CDR3 coding DNA: TGTGCCAGCAGCGGGACAGGCACCGGGGAGCTGTTTTTT.

The genes are TRBV4-3 and TRBJ1-2; TRBD1 might be the D (6 bases). From germline, CDR1 is LGHNA and CDR2 YSLEER. Trimming cost V 1 base and J 4 bases, with 16 bases left between them. The CDR3 is made up of 16 amino acids. CDR3 sequence (DNA): TGCGCCAGCAGCCAAGGAACAACAGGGCTGGGCTATGGCTACACCTTC. Translating it yields CASSQGTTGLGYGYTF.

The gene calls are TRBV7-2 and TRBJ2-7; D is ambiguous. Germline CDR1 is SGHTA and CDR2 is FQGNSA. V was cut by 5 bases and J by 0 bases, with 5 bases left in between. CDR3 length: 12 amino acids. Here the CDR3 reads CASSAYSYEQYF. DNA for the CDR3: TGTGCCAGCAGCGCGTACTCCTACGAGCAGTACTTC.

This rearrangement joins TRBV5-6 to TRBJ2-7; D call uncertain. From germline, CDR1 is SGHDT and CDR2 YYEEEE. This CDR3 is built from 13 residues. Between the trimmed V and J ends, which lost 6 bases and 7 bases, there was a span of 17 bases. In DNA form, the CDR3 reads TGTGCCAGCATGGATCTAGTAATCTATGAGCAGTACTTC. It yields the protein CASMDLVIYEQYF.

The V gene is TRBV7-3, the J gene TRBJ2-7; TRBD1 aligns across 10 bases. CDR1 and CDR2 from the germline V gene are SGHTA and FQGTGA. The CDR3 contains 16 residues. V dropped 4 bases and J dropped 2; count of bases not matched to a gene: 8. Here the CDR3 DNA reads TGTGCCAGCAGCTCCAACTCCGGGACAGGGGCCTACGAGCAGTACTTC. Translating it yields CASSSNSGTGAYEQYF.

This chain links TRBV9 with TRBJ2-3; a possible D gene is TRBD2 (6 bases). V lost 2 bases and J 6 bases, leaving 13 bases between the germline ends. The CDR3 covers 14 residues. The germline gives CDR1 SGDLS, CDR2 YYNGEE. The CDR3: CASSVGTGLDTQYF. The DNA for the CDR3 is TGTGCCAGCAGCGTTGGGACGGGACTGGATACGCAGTATTTT.

The rearrangement uses TRBV5-8 and TRBJ2-7, with 10 positions matching TRBD1. This CDR3 is built from 15 residues. Trimming cost V 2 bases and J 3 bases; bases outside gene matches: 5. Germline V gene lookup returns CDR1 SGHTS and CDR2 YDEGEE. The CDR3 protein is CASSFTGTGDYEQYF. The CDR3 region has the DNA TGTGCCAGCAGCTTTACCGGGACAGGGGACTACGAGCAGTACTTC.

The V call is TRBV14, the J call TRBJ1-1; maybe TRBD1 (6 bases). V was trimmed by 2 bases and J by 3 bases, leaving 13 bases between them. The germline V gene encodes CDR1 SGHDN and CDR2 FVKESK. This CDR3 is 15 amino acids long. The DNA of the CDR3 is TGTGCCAGCAGCCAACAGGGGCTGGATTACACTGAAGCTTTCTTT. Amino acids: CASSQQGLDYTEAFF.

The CDR3 region has the DNA TGTGCCAGCAGCCACATAGCGGGAGGGCCGGGCACCGGGGAGCTGTTTTTT. It codes for CASSHIAGGPGTGELFF. The rearrangement joins TRBV13 to TRBJ2-2, with 11 bases aligning to TRBD2. Trimming at V came to 5 bases and at J to 4 bases, leaving 9 bases not matched to a gene. Germline V gene data show CDR1 as PRHDT and CDR2 as FYEKMQ (reference sequence). The CDR3 sequence is 17 residues long.

CDR3 amino acids: CASGQGGYQETQYF. The CDR3 DNA follows: TGTGCCAGCGGACAGGGGGGGTACCAAGAGACCCAGTACTTC. The chain uses TRBV7-3 and TRBJ2-5, with 10 bases lining up with TRBD1. Germline V CDR1 and CDR2: SGHTA, FQGTGA. V lost 8 bases to trimming and J lost 0 bases; unmatched junction nucleotides: 3. This CDR3 contains 14 residues.

This rearrangement joins TRBV5-1 to TRBJ2-1; possibly TRBD2 for D (5 bases). The CDR3 is 15 amino acids. Looked up from germline, CDR1 is SGHRS and CDR2 is YFSETQ. V lost 7 bases, J lost 2 bases, and 16 bases lay in between. The DNA of the CDR3 is TGCGCCAGCGGAGGAGCAGCGTATACCTACAATGAGCAGTTCTTC. This sequence encodes CASGGAAYTYNEQFF. Supplemented by reference TRBV5-1 and TRBJ2-1, the full variable domain reads KAGVTQTPRYLIKTRGQQVTLSCSPISGHRSVSWYQQTPGQGLQFLFEYFSETQRNKGNFPGRFSGRQFSNSRSEMNVSTLELGDSALYLCASGGAAYTYNEQFFGPGTRLTVL.

The chain combines TRBV10-1 with TRBJ1-5; 11 bases are a match to TRBD1. Germline CDR1 is WNHNN and CDR2 is SYGVQD (reference sequence). V lost 6 bases to trimming and J lost 4 bases; unmatched junction nucleotides: 8. This CDR3 spans 16 amino acids. For the CDR3, the DNA is TGCGCCAGCAGCCATCAAGGGACAGGGGGGAATCAGCCCCAGCATTTT. It yields the protein CASSHQGTGGNQPQHF.

This chain connects TRBV7-2 to TRBJ2-3, with TRBD2 matching over 12 bases. Germline V gene sequence: CDR1 SGHTA, CDR2 FQGNSA. The CDR3 has 17 residues. Trimming at V came to 2 bases and at J to 5 bases, leaving 8 bases not matched to a gene. For the CDR3, the DNA is TGTGCCAGCAGCTTAAATGGGCAACTAGCGGGGGGAGATACGCAGTATTTT. Translation gives CASSLNGQLAGGDTQYF.

The chain uses TRBV9 and TRBJ2-7; D is uncertain. Germline CDR1 is SGDLS and CDR2 is YYNGEE. Trimming cost V 3 bases and J 2 bases, with 9 bases left between them. The CDR3 extends over 13 amino acids. The CDR3 here is CASSAGPTYEQYF. CDR3 coding DNA: TGTGCCAGCAGCGCCGGGCCGACCTACGAGCAGTACTTC.

This sequence joins TRBV7-3 and TRBJ1-2, with 7 bases matching TRBD1. The CDR3 contains 15 residues. Germline trimming cut 5 bases from V and 6 bases from J; bases unmatched to any gene: 12. Germline CDR1 SGHTA, CDR2 FQGTGA. The CDR3 DNA sequence: TGTGCCAGCAGCCTTGAAAGACAGGGTCTTAATGGCTACACCTTC. This gives the protein CASSLERQGLNGYTF. Supplemented by reference TRBV7-3 and TRBJ1-2, the full variable domain reads GAGVSQTPSNKVTEKGKYVELRCDPISGHTALYWYRQSLGQGPEFLIYFQGTGAADDSGLPNDRFFAVRPEGSVSTLKIQRTERGDSAVYLCASSLERQGLNGYTFGSGTRLTVV.

The V gene is TRBV6-5, the J gene TRBJ2-7; D possibly matches TRBD1 or TRBD2 (6 bases each). Deletions cut 8 bases from V and 2 bases from J, with 13 bases between. The CDR3 consists of 13 residues. Germline values: CDR1 MNHEY, CDR2 SVGAGI. CDR3 DNA: TGTGCCAGCGGGGGCAGGAGGGCCTACGAGCAGTACTTC. Protein sequence: CASGGRRAYEQYF.

This rearrangement joins TRBV29-1 to TRBJ2-7; either TRBD1 or TRBD2 may fit D (5 bases each). Germline CDR1 SQVTM, CDR2 ANQGSEA. Between the trimmed V and J ends, which lost 4 bases and 0 bases, there was a span of 10 bases. The CDR3 runs to 13 residues. CDR3 residues: CSVGGVSSYEQYF. The CDR3 region has the DNA TGCAGCGTTGGAGGGGTCAGCTCCTACGAGCAGTACTTC.